This T cell receptor (beta chain) is from a study of cytomegalovirus exposure and HLA in healthy donors. PCR used 60 Vbeta primers and 13 Jbeta primers. Sequenced by immunoSEQ multiplex PCR; TCRdb stores in-frame clones only, minus some. The sample lists around 94,000 clones; roughly 80% were seen once. The CDR3 sequence is 13 residues long. Germline V lookup: CDR1 SGHNT, CDR2 YENEEA. V was clipped by 5 bases and J by 6 bases, with 11 bases between them. A word on this clone: Its specificity is not known.

Notes on the study in general: Three CMV-associated chains were confirmed in vitro to be specific for CMV antigens. On later analysis, the bulk of CMV-associated TCR beta chains appeared to be HLA-restricted. TCR beta V- and J-gene trimming was later associated with a missense DCLRE1C variant.

The TCR comes from a man between 35 and 55 years old in good health and CMV-seronegative. V and J are TRBV11-3 and TRBJ2-1; unclear D gene. Sequences were obtained from PBMCs. In DNA form, the CDR3 reads TGTGCCAGCAGCCCCACCTCGGTCAATGAGCAGTTCTTC. Translating gives CASSPTSVNEQFF.